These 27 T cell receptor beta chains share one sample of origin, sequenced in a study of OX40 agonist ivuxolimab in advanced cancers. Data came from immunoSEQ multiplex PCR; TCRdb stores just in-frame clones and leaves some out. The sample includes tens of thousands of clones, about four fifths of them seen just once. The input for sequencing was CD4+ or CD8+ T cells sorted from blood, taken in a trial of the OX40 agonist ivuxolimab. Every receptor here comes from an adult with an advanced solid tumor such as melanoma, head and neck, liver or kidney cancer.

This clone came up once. CDR3 protein: CAISESGYQETQYF. Here the CDR3 DNA reads TGTGCCATCAGTGAGTCCGGGTACCAAGAGACCCAGTACTTC. V and J are TRBV10-3 and TRBJ2-5, with D uncertain. Trimming cost V 0 bases and J 0 bases, with 5 bases left between them. The CDR3 covers 14 residues. In germline, CDR1 is ENHRY, CDR2 SYGVKD.

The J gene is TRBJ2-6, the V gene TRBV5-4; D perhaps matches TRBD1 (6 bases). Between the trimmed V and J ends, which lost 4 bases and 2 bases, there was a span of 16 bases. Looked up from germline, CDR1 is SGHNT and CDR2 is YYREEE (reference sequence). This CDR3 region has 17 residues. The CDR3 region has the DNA TGTGCCAGCAGCACGGCCGGGACACCGACTGGGGCCAACGTCCTGACTTTC. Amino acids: CASSTAGTPTGANVLTF. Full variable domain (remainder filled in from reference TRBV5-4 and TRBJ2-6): ETGVTQSPTHLIKTRGQQVTLRCSSQSGHNTVSWYQQALGQGPQFIFQYYREEENGRGNFPPRFSGLQFPNYSSELNVNALELDDSALYLCASSTAGTPTGANVLTFGAGSRLTVL.

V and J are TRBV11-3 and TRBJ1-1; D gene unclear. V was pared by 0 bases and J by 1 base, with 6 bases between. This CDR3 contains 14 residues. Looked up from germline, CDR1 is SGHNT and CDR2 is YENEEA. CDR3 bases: TGTGCCAGCAGCTTAGACGGGTCGAACACTGAAGCTTTCTTT. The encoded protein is CASSLDGSNTEAFF. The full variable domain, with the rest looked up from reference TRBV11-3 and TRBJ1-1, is EAGVVQSPRYKIIEKKQPVAFWCNPISGHNTLYWYLQNLGQGPELLIRYENEEAVDDSQLPKDRFSAERLKGVDSTLKIQPAELGDSAVYLCASSLDGSNTEAFFGQGTRLTVV.

The CDR3 DNA follows: TGTGCCAGCAGCCCGGGAGGGAGGGAAGTCAACATTCAGTACTTC. It yields the protein CASSPGGREVNIQYF. V is TRBV6-5 and J is TRBJ2-4; TRBD2 aligns across 8 bases. The CDR3 has 15 amino acids. V lost 6 bases to trimming and J lost 7 bases; unmatched junction nucleotides: 11. CDR1 is MNHEY and CDR2 is SVGAGI in the germline V gene.

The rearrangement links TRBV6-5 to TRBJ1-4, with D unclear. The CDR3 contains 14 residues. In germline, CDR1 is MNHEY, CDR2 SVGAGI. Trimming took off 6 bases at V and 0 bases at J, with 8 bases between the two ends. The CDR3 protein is CASSGGATNEKLFF. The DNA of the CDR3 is TGTGCCAGCAGCGGTGGGGCAACTAATGAAAAACTGTTTTTT.

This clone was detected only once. CDR3 sequence reads: CASREATNEKLFF. The CDR3 nucleotides are TGTGCCAGCAGGGAGGCGACTAATGAAAAACTGTTTTTT. The chain couples TRBV5-4 to TRBJ1-4, with unresolved D. This CDR3 comprises 13 residues. Germline CDR1 is SGHNT and CDR2 is YYREEE (reference sequence). Trimming took off 5 bases at V and 2 bases at J, with 7 bases between the two ends.

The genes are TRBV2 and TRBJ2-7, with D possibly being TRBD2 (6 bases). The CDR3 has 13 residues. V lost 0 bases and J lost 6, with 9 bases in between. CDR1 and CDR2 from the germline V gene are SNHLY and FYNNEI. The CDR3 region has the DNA TGTGCCAGCAGTGAAGCCGGAGGGCGCGAGCAGTACGTC. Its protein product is CASSEAGGREQYV.

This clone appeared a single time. In nucleotides, the CDR3 is TGCGCCGCGGCGGAACCGGCGGGGGAGACCCAGTACTTC. Translating it yields CAAAEPAGETQYF. The chain has TRBV10-2 and TRBJ2-5, with a weak D call TRBD2 (6 bases). The CDR3 covers 13 residues. In germline, CDR1 is WSHSY, CDR2 SAAADI. Trimming left V 11 bases short and J 5 bases short, with 18 bases between.

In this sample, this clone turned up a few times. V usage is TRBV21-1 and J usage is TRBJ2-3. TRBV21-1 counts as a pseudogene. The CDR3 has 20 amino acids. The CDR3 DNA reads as TGTGCCAGCAGCAAATTCCCCTATACCGGGCACCGAGGGACCACAGATACGCAGTATTTT. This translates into CASSKFPYTGHRGTTDTQYF.

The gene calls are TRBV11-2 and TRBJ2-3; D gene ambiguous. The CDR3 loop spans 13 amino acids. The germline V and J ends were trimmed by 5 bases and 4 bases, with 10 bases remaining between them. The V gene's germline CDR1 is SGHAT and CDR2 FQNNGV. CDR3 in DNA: TGTGCCAGCAGCGGGTTATGGGCAGATACGCAGTATTTT. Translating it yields CASSGLWADTQYF.

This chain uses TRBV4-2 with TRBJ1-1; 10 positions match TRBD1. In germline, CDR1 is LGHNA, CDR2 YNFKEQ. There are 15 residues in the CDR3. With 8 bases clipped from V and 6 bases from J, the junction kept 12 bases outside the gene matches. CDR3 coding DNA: TGTGCCAGCGGCAAACCGGGACAGGGGTCCCCTGAAGCTTTCTTT. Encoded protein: CASGKPGQGSPEAFF.

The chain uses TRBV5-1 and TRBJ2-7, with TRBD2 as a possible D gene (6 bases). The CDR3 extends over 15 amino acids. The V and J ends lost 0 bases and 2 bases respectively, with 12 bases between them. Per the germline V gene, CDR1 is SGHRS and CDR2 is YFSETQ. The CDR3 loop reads CASSLVGRTTYEQYF. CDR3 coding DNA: TGCGCCAGCAGCTTGGTCGGCCGGACTACCTACGAGCAGTACTTC.

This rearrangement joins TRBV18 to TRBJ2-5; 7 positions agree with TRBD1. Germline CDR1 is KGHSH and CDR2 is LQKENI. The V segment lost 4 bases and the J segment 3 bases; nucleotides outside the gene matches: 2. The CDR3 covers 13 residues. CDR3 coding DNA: TGTGCCAGCTCACTTGGACAGGAAGAGACCCAGTACTTC. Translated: CASSLGQEETQYF.

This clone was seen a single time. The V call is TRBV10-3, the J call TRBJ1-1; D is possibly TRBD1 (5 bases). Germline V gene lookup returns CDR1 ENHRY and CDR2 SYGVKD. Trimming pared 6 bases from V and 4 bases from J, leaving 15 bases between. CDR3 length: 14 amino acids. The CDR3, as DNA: TGTGCCATCAGGTCAGTCAGAGGGGTCACTGAAGCTTTCTTT. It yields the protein CAIRSVRGVTEAFF.

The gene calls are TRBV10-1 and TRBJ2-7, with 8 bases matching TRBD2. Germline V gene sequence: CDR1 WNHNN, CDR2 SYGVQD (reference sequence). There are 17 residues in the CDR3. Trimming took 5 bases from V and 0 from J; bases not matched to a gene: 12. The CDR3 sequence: CASSSWSERGNSYEQYF. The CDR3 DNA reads TGCGCCAGCAGTAGTTGGAGCGAGCGGGGGAACTCCTACGAGCAGTACTTC.

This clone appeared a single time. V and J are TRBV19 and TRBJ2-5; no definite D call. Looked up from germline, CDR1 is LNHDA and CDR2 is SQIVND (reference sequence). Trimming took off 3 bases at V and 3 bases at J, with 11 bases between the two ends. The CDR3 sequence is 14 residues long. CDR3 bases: TGTGCCAGTAGTATTCTAACAGATAAAGAGACCCAGTACTTC. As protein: CASSILTDKETQYF.

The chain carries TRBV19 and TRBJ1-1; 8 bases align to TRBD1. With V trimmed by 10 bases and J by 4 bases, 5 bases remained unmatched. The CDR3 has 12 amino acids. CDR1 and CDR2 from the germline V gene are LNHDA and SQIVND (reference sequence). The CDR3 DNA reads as TGTGCCACCAGGGGGCTGGGCACTGAAGCTTTCTTT. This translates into CATRGLGTEAFF.

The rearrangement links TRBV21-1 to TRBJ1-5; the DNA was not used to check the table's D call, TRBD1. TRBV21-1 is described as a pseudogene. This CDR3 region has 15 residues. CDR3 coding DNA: TGTGCCAGCATCCCCGGGACAGGGAACAATCAGCCCCAGCATTTT. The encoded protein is CASIPGTGNNQPQHF.

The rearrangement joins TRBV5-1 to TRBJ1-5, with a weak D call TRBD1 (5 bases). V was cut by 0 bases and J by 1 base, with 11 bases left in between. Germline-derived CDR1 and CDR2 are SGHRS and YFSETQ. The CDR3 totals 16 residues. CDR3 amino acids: CASSLGGDWSNQPQHF. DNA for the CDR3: TGCGCCAGCAGCTTGGGGGGGGATTGGAGCAATCAGCCCCAGCATTTT.

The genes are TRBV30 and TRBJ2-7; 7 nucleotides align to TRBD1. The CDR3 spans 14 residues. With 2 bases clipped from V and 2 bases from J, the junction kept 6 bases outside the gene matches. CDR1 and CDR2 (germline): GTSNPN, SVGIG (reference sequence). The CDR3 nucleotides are TGTGCCTGGAGTTCTAGACAGGGAGCCTACGAGCAGTACTTC. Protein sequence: CAWSSRQGAYEQYF.

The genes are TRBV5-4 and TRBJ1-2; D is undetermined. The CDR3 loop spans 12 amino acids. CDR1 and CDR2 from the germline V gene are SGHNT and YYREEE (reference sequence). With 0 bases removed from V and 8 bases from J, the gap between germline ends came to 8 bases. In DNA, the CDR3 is TGTGCCAGCAGCTTGGAGGTTTACGGCTACACCTTC. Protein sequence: CASSLEVYGYTF.

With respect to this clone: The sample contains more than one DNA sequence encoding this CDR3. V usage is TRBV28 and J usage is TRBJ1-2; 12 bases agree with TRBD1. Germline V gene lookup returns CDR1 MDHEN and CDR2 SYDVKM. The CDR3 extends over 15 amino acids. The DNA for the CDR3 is TGTGCGGGAGAACCGGGACAGGGGGCGAGGGGTGGCTACACCTTC. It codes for CAGEPGQGARGGYTF.

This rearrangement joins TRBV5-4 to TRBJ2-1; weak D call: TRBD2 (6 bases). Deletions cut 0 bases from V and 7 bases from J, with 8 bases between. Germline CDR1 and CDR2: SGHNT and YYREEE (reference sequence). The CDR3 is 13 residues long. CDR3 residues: CASSLVGGNEQFF. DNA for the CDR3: TGTGCCAGCAGCTTGGTGGGAGGTAATGAGCAGTTCTTC.

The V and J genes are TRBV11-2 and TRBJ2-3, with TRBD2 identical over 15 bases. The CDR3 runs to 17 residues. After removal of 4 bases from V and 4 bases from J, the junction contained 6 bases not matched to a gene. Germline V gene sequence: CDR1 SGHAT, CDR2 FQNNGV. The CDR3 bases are TGTGCCAGCAGCTCCTGGACTAGCGGGGGGGTAGCAGATACGCAGTATTTT. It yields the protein CASSSWTSGGVADTQYF. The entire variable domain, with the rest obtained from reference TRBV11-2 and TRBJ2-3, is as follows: EAGVAQSPRYKIIEKRQSVAFWCNPISGHATLYWYQQILGQGPKLLIQFQNNGVVDDSQLPKDRFSAERLKGVDSTLKIQPAKLEDSAVYLCASSSWTSGGVADTQYFGPGTRLTVL.

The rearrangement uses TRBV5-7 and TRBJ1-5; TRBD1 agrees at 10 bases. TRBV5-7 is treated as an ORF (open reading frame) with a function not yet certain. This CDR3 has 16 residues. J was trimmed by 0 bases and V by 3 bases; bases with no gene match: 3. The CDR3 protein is CASSWDRGYSNQPQHF. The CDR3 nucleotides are TGTGCCAGCAGCTGGGACAGGGGTTATAGCAATCAGCCCCAGCATTTT.

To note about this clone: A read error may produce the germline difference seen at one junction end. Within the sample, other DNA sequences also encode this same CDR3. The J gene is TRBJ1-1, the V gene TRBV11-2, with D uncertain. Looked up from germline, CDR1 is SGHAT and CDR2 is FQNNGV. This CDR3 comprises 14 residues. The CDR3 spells CASSLDQTNTEAFF. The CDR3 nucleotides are TGCGCCAGCAGCTTAGATCAGACGAACACTGAAGCTTTCTTT.

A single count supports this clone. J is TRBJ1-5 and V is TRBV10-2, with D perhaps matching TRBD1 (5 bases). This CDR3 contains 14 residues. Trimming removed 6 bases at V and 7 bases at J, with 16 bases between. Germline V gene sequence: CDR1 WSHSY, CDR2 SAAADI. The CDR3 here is CASSRASGRQPQHF. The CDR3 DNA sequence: TGCGCCAGCAGCCGGGCCTCGGGACGACAGCCCCAGCATTTT.